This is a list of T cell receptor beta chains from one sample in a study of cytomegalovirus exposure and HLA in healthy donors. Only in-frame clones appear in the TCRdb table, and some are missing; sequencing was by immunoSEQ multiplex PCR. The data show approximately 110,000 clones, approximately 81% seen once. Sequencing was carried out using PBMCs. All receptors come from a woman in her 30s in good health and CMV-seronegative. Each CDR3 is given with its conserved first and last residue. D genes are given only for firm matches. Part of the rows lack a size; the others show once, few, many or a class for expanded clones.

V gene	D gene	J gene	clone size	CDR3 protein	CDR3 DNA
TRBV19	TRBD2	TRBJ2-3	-	CASSIIGGGRAADTQYF	TGTGCCAGTAGTATCATCGGTGGAGGGAGGGCCGCAGATACGCAGTATTTT
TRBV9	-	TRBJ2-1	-	CASSAPIVGVTYNEQFF	TGTGCCAGCAGCGCCCCAATAGTGGGAGTGACCTACAATGAGCAGTTCTTC
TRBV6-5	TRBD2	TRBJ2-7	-	CASTPGASGSYEQYF	TGTGCCAGCACCCCAGGGGCTAGCGGGAGCTACGAGCAGTACTTC
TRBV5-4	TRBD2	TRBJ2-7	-	CASGSGTSGMSSYEQYF	TGTGCCAGCGGATCCGGGACTAGCGGAATGTCTTCCTACGAGCAGTACTTC
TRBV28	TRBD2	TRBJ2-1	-	CASSTSGAGGPQEQFF	TGTGCCAGCAGTACCTCTGGAGCGGGAGGGCCACAGGAGCAGTTCTTC
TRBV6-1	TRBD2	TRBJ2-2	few	CASTSGSTGELFF	TGTGCCAGCACTAGCGGGAGTACCGGGGAGCTGTTTTTT
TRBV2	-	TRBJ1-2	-	CASRTDSYDNYGYTF	TGTGCCAGCAGGACGGACAGCTATGATAACTATGGCTACACCTTC
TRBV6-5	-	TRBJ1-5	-	CASSYSRGGGQPQHF	TGTGCCAGCAGTTACTCAAGGGGGGGAGGACAGCCCCAGCATTTT
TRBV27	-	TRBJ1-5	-	CASSLSSRGGNQPQHF	TGTGCCAGCAGTTTATCGAGCAGGGGCGGGAATCAGCCCCAGCATTTT
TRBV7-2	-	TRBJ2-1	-	CASSLGRGSYNEQFF	TGTGCCAGCAGCTTAGGTCGGGGCTCCTACAATGAGCAGTTCTTC
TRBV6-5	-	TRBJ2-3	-	CASKSSRILTDTQYF	TGTGCCAGCAAGAGTTCGCGGATACTCACAGATACGCAGTATTTT